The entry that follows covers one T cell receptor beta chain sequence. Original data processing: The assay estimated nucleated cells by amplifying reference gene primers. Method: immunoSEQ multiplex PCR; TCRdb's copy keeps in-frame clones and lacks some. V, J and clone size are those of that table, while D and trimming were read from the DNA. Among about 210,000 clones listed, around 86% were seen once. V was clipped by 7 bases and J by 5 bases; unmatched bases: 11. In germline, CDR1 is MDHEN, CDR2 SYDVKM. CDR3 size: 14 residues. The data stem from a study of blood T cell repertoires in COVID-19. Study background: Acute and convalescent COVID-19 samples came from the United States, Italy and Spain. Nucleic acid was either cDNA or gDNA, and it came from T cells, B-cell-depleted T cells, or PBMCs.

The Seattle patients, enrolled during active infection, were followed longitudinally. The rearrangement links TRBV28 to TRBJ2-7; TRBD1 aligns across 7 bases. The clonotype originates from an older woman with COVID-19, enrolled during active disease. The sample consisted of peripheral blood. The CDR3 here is CASKPPTGSNEQYF. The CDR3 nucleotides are TGTGCCAGCAAGCCCCCGACAGGGTCTAACGAGCAGTACTTC. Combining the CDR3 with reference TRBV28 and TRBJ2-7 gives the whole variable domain DVKVTQSSRYLVKRTGEKVFLECVQDMDHENMFWYRQDPGLGLRLIYFSYDVKMKEKGDIPEGYSVSREKKERFSLILESASTNQTSMYLCASKPPTGSNEQYFGPGTRLTVT.